These T cell receptor beta chains were read from a single sample in a study of technical replicates of blood from several donors. Produced via immunoSEQ multiplex PCR; TCRdb's table is partial and in-frame only. The sample shows approximately 75,000 clones, approximately 75% of them seen only once. The sequenced material came from PBMCs. All receptors derive from a human donor in good health. Some clones in this sample may be carry-over from other donors' samples. Each CDR3 is given with its conserved first and last residue. Only some rows state a clone size, as once, few, many or a class for expanded clones.

V gene	clone size	CDR3 protein
TRBV6-5	NA	CASSWTENTEAFF
TRBV27	few	CASSLAGGFEQYF
TRBV11-2	NA	CASSLSWTFTDTQYF
TRBV7-3	few	CASSPGTSPFGDNEQFF
TRBV7-2	NA	CASSPSRVGTDTQYF
TRBV7-7	NA	CATNQPQHF
TRBV7-8	NA	CASSSGLAPTGKNIQYF
TRBV5-4	NA	CASSLAGGPGDTQYF
TRBV29-1	NA	CSVVSGTYEQYF
TRBV7-5	once	CVRSLSCGGPGYF
TRBV30	NA	CAWSDLSGPYEQYF
TRBV2	NA	CASSQDTGAEAFF
TRBV4-3	NA	CASSRTHPRQGAWTEAFF
TRBV4-3	NA	CASSQAGTVNSPLHF
TRBV4-1	once	CASSQGPPGGRSETQYF
TRBV19	NA	CASMWTGGATDTQYF
TRBV7-8	NA	CASSLRTRMFNEQFF
TRBV19	NA	CASSLTGDGFGYTF
TRBV30	NA	CAWSRSILYNEQFF
TRBV5-1	NA	CASSLLGTGQETQYF
TRBV2	NA	CASSTATSTDTQYF
TRBV6-4	NA	CASSPNGGGAIYGYTF
TRBV7-2	NA	CASSSRDSRDEQYF
TRBV5-8	NA	CASSPRTGAYEQYF
TRBV5-6	NA	CASSLEAGAYSGNTIYF
TRBV7-9	NA	CASSNRQGTHEQYF
TRBV4-1	NA	CASSPGVGTEAFF
TRBV19	once	CASSIGTYSNQPQHF